The sequence of this TCR beta chain was determined in a study of T-cell reconstitution after alpha-beta-depleted transplantation in children. This clonotype was detected many times. CDR1 SGHTA and CDR2 FQGNSA come from the germline V gene. V gave up 3 bases and J gave up 6 bases; unmatched junction bases: 7. The CDR3 contains 14 residues. Unique molecular identifiers were used to barcode this TCRbeta library. Via MiXCR, TCRdb re-called the PCR reads, giving one row per CDR3 protein. The repertoire holds roughly 90,000 distinct CDR3 sequences, with 12% as singletons. The V and J genes are TRBV7-2 and TRBJ1-1, with 7 bases aligning to TRBD1. The sample in question was PBMCs from the stem cell graft donor, obtained from the stem cell graft. The TCR sequence derives from a human donor who donated a stem cell graft to a child with inherited bone marrow failure. The CDR3 is CASSFNRGGAEAFF. For the CDR3, the DNA is TGTGCCAGCAGCTTCAACAGGGGAGGCGCTGAAGCTTTCTTT.